This TCR beta chain was sequenced in a study of lymphopenia after photon versus proton radiotherapy. Sequencing was performed with immunoSEQ multiplex PCR; in TCRdb, only in-frame clones are kept and a portion is missing. The top ten hold around 4.7% of the sample, which has some 170,000 clones, roughly nine tenths seen once. Study-wide findings and caveats: Larger post-nadir TCR diversity loss correlated inversely with survival in deceased patients.

As concerns this clone: What it binds is unknown.

The V end lost 2 bases, the J end lost 1 base, and 7 bases lay between the germline ends. The V gene's germline CDR1 is SGDLS and CDR2 YYNGEE. The CDR3 consists of 15 residues. Here the sequenced sample was peripheral blood, taken from a patient treated with photon-based radiotherapy. This TCR was sampled from a man over 45 with gastric cancer. The rearrangement uses TRBV9 and TRBJ2-6, with a weak D call TRBD2 (5 bases). The CDR3 region has the DNA TGTGCCAGCAGCGTCACGGGGTCTGGGGCCAACGTCCTGACTTTC. It specifies CASSVTGSGANVLTF.